These 26 T cell receptor beta chains were all obtained from the same sample, sequenced in a study of T-cell memory formation after mild COVID-19. TCRdb re-called the 5' RACE reads through MiXCR, storing one row per CDR3 protein. The data hold about 620,000 distinct CDR3 sequences, with more than 15% observed a single time. The specimen sequenced was PBMCs or a T cell subset sorted from them (not recorded which). The origin of the receptors is an adult woman who had mild COVID-19 (a few samples of this study predate the infection). Cell type and time point are not known.

This chain connects TRBV19 to TRBJ2-5; 8 nucleotides align to TRBD2. This CDR3 comprises 15 residues. Germline V gene sequence: CDR1 LNHDA, CDR2 SQIVND (reference sequence). With 3 bases clipped from V and 4 bases from J, the junction kept 7 bases outside the gene matches. The CDR3: CASSIGVREGETQYF. Written as DNA, the CDR3 is TGTGCCAGTAGTATTGGAGTCCGGGAGGGAGAGACCCAGTACTTC.

The table lists this clonotype with many counts. The V and J genes are TRBV7-7 and TRBJ2-5, with 7 bases aligning to TRBD1. Losses at the gene ends were 4 bases for V and 3 bases for J; bases not matched to a gene: 8. The CDR3 has 15 amino acids. The germline gives CDR1 SSHAT, CDR2 FNYEAQ (reference sequence). The CDR3 sequence is CASSYSGTAKETQYF. As DNA, the CDR3 is TGTGCCAGCAGCTACTCCGGGACAGCAAAAGAGACCCAGTACTTC.

The rearrangement links TRBV29-1 to TRBJ2-3; 11 bases map to TRBD2. The junction had 8 bases not matched to a gene; V was cut back by 1 base and J by 2 bases. This CDR3 region has 17 residues. CDR1 is SQVTM and CDR2 is ANQGSEA in the germline V gene. The CDR3 region has the DNA TGCAGCGTTGAAGGTCGACTAGCGGGGCTACCCACAGATACGCAGTATTTT. Translating gives CSVEGRLAGLPTDTQYF.

This clonotype was detected only a few times. The V gene is TRBV12-3 or TRBV12-4, the J gene TRBJ2-1, with a possible D match to TRBD2 (6 bases). CDR3 length: 13 residues. The V end was cut by 3 bases, the J end by 4 bases, with 7 bases between. The CDR3 nucleotides read TGTGCCAGCAGTTTCGGGGGATACAATGAGCAGTTCTTC. As protein: CASSFGGYNEQFF.

Only a few counts were recorded for this clonotype. The CDR3 sequence is CASSPQLTLNTEAFF. CDR3 nucleotide sequence: TGTGCCAGTAGTCCCCAGCTAACCTTGAACACTGAAGCTTTCTTT. This chain connects TRBV19 to TRBJ1-1; D gene ambiguous. The CDR3 is 15 amino acids. V was trimmed by 5 bases and J by 0 bases, leaving 13 bases between them. Per the germline V gene, CDR1 is LNHDA and CDR2 is SQIVND (reference sequence).

The rearrangement uses TRBV20-1 and TRBJ2-7, with D perhaps TRBD2 (6 bases). Germline lookup yields CDR1 DFQATT and CDR2 SNEGSKA (reference sequence). V shed 5 bases and J shed 4 bases, with 18 bases lying between them. CDR3 length: 14 amino acids. The CDR3 sequence is CSAWEPGLTYEQYF. In DNA, the CDR3 is TGCAGTGCTTGGGAACCGGGACTTACTTACGAGCAGTACTTC.

This clonotype came up many times. V gene TRBV5-1 combines with J gene TRBJ2-1; 10 bases map to TRBD2. The J segment lost 15 bases and the V segment lost 4 bases, leaving 10 bases of the junction unmatched. Germline CDR1 is SGHRS and CDR2 is YFSETQ. This CDR3 has 13 amino acids. The CDR3 region has the DNA TGCGCCAGCAGCCAAGGACTAGCGGAATCGGTGTTCTTC. It translates to CASSQGLAESVFF.

A few counts support this clonotype. V usage is TRBV4-2 and J usage is TRBJ2-7; weak D call: TRBD1 (5 bases). The V and J ends lost 0 bases and 4 bases respectively, with 16 bases between them. CDR1 and CDR2 (germline): LGHNA, YNFKEQ. The CDR3 is made up of 16 amino acids. In DNA, the CDR3 is TGTGCCAGCAGCCAAGATTGGGCAGGGATGCAGTACGAGCAGTACTTC. This encodes CASSQDWAGMQYEQYF.

This clonotype was counted a few times. This chain links TRBV3-1 with TRBJ2-4; 9 bases fit TRBD1. This CDR3 comprises 19 residues. The V and J ends lost 1 base and 0 bases, in that order; junction bases with no gene match: 10. The V gene's germline CDR1 is LGHDT and CDR2 YNNKEL (reference sequence). CDR3 sequence reads: CASSQVFLGQGLAKNIQYF. Here the CDR3 DNA reads TGTGCCAGCAGCCAAGTTTTCCTCGGACAGGGGCTAGCCAAAAACATTCAGTACTTC.

This clonotype has just a few counts. The rearrangement links TRBV7-9 to TRBJ2-3; D is possibly TRBD2 (6 bases). CDR3 length: 16 residues. Trimming removed 1 base from V and 1 base from J, with 12 bases in between. Per the germline V gene, CDR1 is SEHNR and CDR2 is FQNEAQ (reference sequence). The CDR3 loop is CASSLVWDSRTDTQYF. The DNA of the CDR3 is TGTGCCAGCAGCTTAGTGTGGGACTCTCGCACAGATACGCAGTATTTT. Looking up the rest from reference TRBV7-9 and TRBJ2-3 gives the full variable domain: DTGVSQNPRHKITKRGQNVTFRCDPISEHNRLYWYRQTLGQGPEFLTYFQNEAQLEKSRLLSDRFSAERPKGSFSTLEIQRTEQGDSAMYLCASSLVWDSRTDTQYFGPGTRLTVL.

This clonotype was seen a few times. The J gene is TRBJ2-2, the V gene TRBV7-9; 10 bases match TRBD2. Trimming took 6 bases from V and 0 from J; bases not matched to a gene: 7. Germline V gene sequence: CDR1 SEHNR, CDR2 FQNEAQ (reference sequence). The CDR3 sequence is 17 residues long. The CDR3 reads CASRPGLAESNTGELFF. The CDR3 DNA is TGTGCCAGCAGACCTGGACTAGCGGAGTCGAACACCGGGGAGCTGTTTTTT.

This chain links TRBV2 with TRBJ1-2; D remains ambiguous. The germline V and J ends were trimmed by 1 base and 7 bases, with 7 bases remaining between them. The CDR3 spans 12 residues. Germline lookup yields CDR1 SNHLY and CDR2 FYNNEI. The CDR3 DNA is TGTGCCAGCAGTGAAGGTGGCTTTGGCTACACCTTC. This sequence encodes CASSEGGFGYTF.

This clonotype was detected only a few times. V gene TRBV30 combines with J gene TRBJ2-2; D unresolved. Trimming took 2 bases from V and 6 from J, leaving 10 bases between them. Germline V gives CDR1 GTSNPN, CDR2 SVGIG (reference sequence). The CDR3 runs 13 residues. The CDR3 sequence: CAWSFTKPGELFF. The CDR3 DNA reads as TGTGCCTGGAGTTTTACAAAGCCCGGGGAGCTGTTTTTT. Using reference TRBV30 and TRBJ2-2 for the parts outside the CDR3, the full variable domain is SQTIHQWPATLVQPVGSPLSLECTVEGTSNPNLYWYRQAAGRGLQLLFYSVGIGQISSEVPQNLSASRPQDRQFILSSKKLLLSDSGFYLCAWSFTKPGELFFGEGSRLTVL.

The DNA for the CDR3 is TGTGCCAGCAGCCTACAGGGGCTTGGGGCCAACGTCCTGACTTTC. The encoded protein is CASSLQGLGANVLTF. V usage is TRBV3-2 and J usage is TRBJ2-6; the table's D call, TRBD1, has no DNA check behind it. TRBV3-2 is reported as a pseudogene. This CDR3 is built from 15 residues.

The chain has TRBV15 and TRBJ2-3, with D tentatively TRBD2 (6 bases). This CDR3 contains 17 residues. V dropped 0 bases and J dropped 0 bases, with 13 bases sitting between them. Germline loops: CDR1 LNHNV, CDR2 YYDKDF (reference sequence). CDR3 sequence (DNA): TGTGCCACCAGCAGAGATCTCGCGGGACTCAGCACAGATACGCAGTATTTT. This codes for CATSRDLAGLSTDTQYF.

This clonotype was detected a few times. This chain links TRBV20-1 with TRBJ2-2; D possibly corresponds to TRBD1 (5 bases). From germline, CDR1 is DFQATT and CDR2 SNEGSKA (reference sequence). This CDR3 region has 18 residues. The V and J ends lost 2 bases and 5 bases respectively, with 24 bases between them. Written as DNA, the CDR3 is TGCAGTGCTAGATTCCCCAGCGTGGGGCGGTGGTTGACCGGGGAGCTGTTTTTT. This codes for CSARFPSVGRWLTGELFF.

By proportion, this clonotype is large. CDR3 sequence (DNA): TGCAGCGCCACAGGGGGCAAGGAGACCCAGTACTTC. Translated: CSATGGKETQYF. This chain links TRBV29-1 with TRBJ2-5, with 9 positions matching TRBD1. The germline V gene has CDR1 SQVTM and CDR2 ANQGSEA. This CDR3 has 12 amino acids. With V trimmed by 7 bases and J by 5 bases, 5 bases remained unmatched.

The table lists this clonotype with a few counts. The rearrangement uses TRBV20-1 and TRBJ2-3; D is unresolved. Germline V gives CDR1 DFQATT, CDR2 SNEGSKA (reference sequence). The V and J ends lost 3 bases and 5 bases respectively, with 9 bases between them. This CDR3 is 12 amino acids long. This CDR3 reads CSARPPKDTQYF. The CDR3, as DNA: TGCAGTGCTAGGCCGCCGAAAGATACGCAGTATTTT.

This clonotype has at least ten counts. The chain joins TRBV5-4 to TRBJ2-3, with 11 bases identical to TRBD2. J gave up 2 bases and V 5 bases, and 4 bases lay outside the gene matches. CDR1 is SGHNT, CDR2 YYREEE, per germline (reference sequence). CDR3 length: 15 residues. The CDR3 reads CASSLTSGATDTQYF. DNA for the CDR3: TGTGCCAGCAGTTTGACTAGCGGGGCCACAGATACGCAGTATTTT.

Only a few counts were recorded for this clonotype. This chain links TRBV5-1 with TRBJ2-7; TRBD2 matches 10 bases. Germline CDR1 reads SGHRS; CDR2 reads YFSETQ. The CDR3 totals 17 residues. V lost 0 bases to trimming and J lost 2 bases; unmatched junction nucleotides: 8. CDR3 sequence (DNA): TGCGCCAGCAGCTTGGCCAGTAGCGGGGGGTTGACCTACGAGCAGTACTTC. It codes for CASSLASSGGLTYEQYF.

In its sample, this clonotype was seen a few times. The chain employs TRBV24-1 and TRBJ2-2; tentatively, D is TRBD2 (5 bases). Trimming pared 0 bases from V and 3 bases from J, leaving 7 bases between. This CDR3 is 15 amino acids long. Germline CDR1 and CDR2: KGHDR and SFDVKD. CDR3 coding DNA: TGTGCCACCAGTGATTTGAGAGCGGACACCGGGGAGCTGTTTTTT. It codes for CATSDLRADTGELFF.

This clonotype was picked up a small number of times. The chain uses TRBV24-1 and TRBJ2-1; TRBD2 matches 10 bases. Trimming at V came to 6 bases and at J to 8 bases, leaving 9 bases not matched to a gene. Germline V gives CDR1 KGHDR, CDR2 SFDVKD. The CDR3 has 15 amino acids. The CDR3 DNA reads TGTGCCACCAGTAGAGCTAGCGGGGGACTGGATGAGCAGTTCTTC. This sequence encodes CATSRASGGLDEQFF.

This chain uses TRBV6-6 with TRBJ2-6, with D unresolved. The CDR3 has 14 residues. Trimming cost V 5 bases and J 2 bases, with 7 bases left between them. Germline V gene data show CDR1 as MNHNY and CDR2 as SVGAGI (reference sequence). Here the CDR3 DNA reads TGTGCCAGCAGTCCCCCACCTGGGGCCAACGTCCTGACTTTC. Translating it yields CASSPPPGANVLTF.

The V call is TRBV4-3, the J call TRBJ2-2; D call uncertain. Deletions cut 5 bases from V and 5 bases from J, with 12 bases between. The length of the CDR3 is 14 residues. Germline V gives CDR1 LGHNA, CDR2 YSLEER. In DNA form, the CDR3 reads TGCGCCAGCAGCTCTTACATGGGGACCGGGGAGCTGTTTTTT. Translating it yields CASSSYMGTGELFF.

This clonotype occurred many times. The V and J genes are TRBV9 and TRBJ2-7; either TRBD1 or TRBD2 may fit D (5 bases each). V lost 3 bases, J lost 7 bases, and 14 bases lay in between. Germline values: CDR1 SGDLS, CDR2 YYNGEE. The CDR3 is 13 residues long. The DNA for the CDR3 is TGTGCCAGCAGCGGAGGGACGGTTGGTGAGCAGTACTTC. This gives the protein CASSGGTVGEQYF.

V and J are TRBV7-8 and TRBJ2-5; no clear D gene. Trimming cost V 5 bases and J 8 bases, with 18 bases left between them. The CDR3 has 14 residues. Germline V gene lookup returns CDR1 SGHVS and CDR2 FQNEAQ. The CDR3 DNA reads as TGTGCCAGCAGCCCGTACGTGGGCACAGATACCCAGTACTTC. This codes for CASSPYVGTDTQYF.